This T cell receptor (beta chain) was sequenced for a study of response to subunit inactivated influenza vaccine. Germline V gene data show CDR1 as MNHEY and CDR2 as SMNVEV (reference sequence). The J segment lost 6 bases and the V segment lost 2 bases, leaving 4 bases of the junction unmatched. There are 13 residues in the CDR3. In this sample, this clonotype turned up many times. Via MiXCR, TCRdb re-called the RT-PCR reads, giving one row per CDR3 protein. The table includes 170,000 or so distinct CDR3 sequences, around 10% detected once. This TCR derives from a man between 45 and 75 years old who received an inactivated influenza vaccine. The V and J genes are TRBV27 and TRBJ2-7; 7 nucleotides agree with TRBD1. The sequenced sample was CD8+ T cells sorted from PBMCs, obtained about 24 months after vaccination. CDR3: CASSLNPGGEQYF. The CDR3 DNA follows: TGTGCCAGCAGTTTAAACCCAGGGGGCGAGCAGTACTTC.